This is a list of T cell receptor beta chains from one sample in a study of vaccination and CD4 T cells after COVID-19. For these TCRs, the target antigens are not known. From the PCR reads, TCRdb called clonotypes with MiXCR, one entry per CDR3 protein. The sample includes over 5,500 distinct CDR3 sequences, about 50% of them seen just once. The sequenced sample was CD4+ T cells from blood, cultured in vitro. These receptors were taken from a human donor in good health. The conserved cysteine and the conserved F or W are not part of the CDR3 here.

TRBV7-9	TRBJ2-7	ASSLVLAGRNEQY
TRBV2	TRBJ1-3	ASSEAVGGGGGNTIY
TRBV29-1	TRBJ1-2	SVEAHGQGIYGYT
TRBV30	TRBJ2-3	AWSSGGPADTQY
TRBV10-2	TRBJ1-3	ASSVGAEGNTIY
TRBV19	TRBJ2-3	ATRRGQGTDTQY
TRBV21-1	TRBJ2-2	ASSKAGGEGLAGELF
TRBV6-2/TRBV6-3	TRBJ2-1	ASSWGTGGSYNEQF
TRBV19	TRBJ2-5	ASSIEFPAAIGETQY
TRBV20-1	TRBJ2-4	SAYQTTGAKNIQY
TRBV20-1	TRBJ1-5	SARDGVRQPQH
TRBV12-3/TRBV12-4	TRBJ2-7	ASRGARSPEQY
TRBV19	TRBJ1-2	ASSMQVVGGYT
TRBV6-2/TRBV6-3	TRBJ2-7	ASSRNYEQY
TRBV15	TRBJ2-5	ATSRDPLGGGQTQY
TRBV6-1	TRBJ2-3	ASSPQY
TRBV5-1	TRBJ1-2	ASSTSGVPHGYT
TRBV6-1	TRBJ1-2	ASNGGSYT